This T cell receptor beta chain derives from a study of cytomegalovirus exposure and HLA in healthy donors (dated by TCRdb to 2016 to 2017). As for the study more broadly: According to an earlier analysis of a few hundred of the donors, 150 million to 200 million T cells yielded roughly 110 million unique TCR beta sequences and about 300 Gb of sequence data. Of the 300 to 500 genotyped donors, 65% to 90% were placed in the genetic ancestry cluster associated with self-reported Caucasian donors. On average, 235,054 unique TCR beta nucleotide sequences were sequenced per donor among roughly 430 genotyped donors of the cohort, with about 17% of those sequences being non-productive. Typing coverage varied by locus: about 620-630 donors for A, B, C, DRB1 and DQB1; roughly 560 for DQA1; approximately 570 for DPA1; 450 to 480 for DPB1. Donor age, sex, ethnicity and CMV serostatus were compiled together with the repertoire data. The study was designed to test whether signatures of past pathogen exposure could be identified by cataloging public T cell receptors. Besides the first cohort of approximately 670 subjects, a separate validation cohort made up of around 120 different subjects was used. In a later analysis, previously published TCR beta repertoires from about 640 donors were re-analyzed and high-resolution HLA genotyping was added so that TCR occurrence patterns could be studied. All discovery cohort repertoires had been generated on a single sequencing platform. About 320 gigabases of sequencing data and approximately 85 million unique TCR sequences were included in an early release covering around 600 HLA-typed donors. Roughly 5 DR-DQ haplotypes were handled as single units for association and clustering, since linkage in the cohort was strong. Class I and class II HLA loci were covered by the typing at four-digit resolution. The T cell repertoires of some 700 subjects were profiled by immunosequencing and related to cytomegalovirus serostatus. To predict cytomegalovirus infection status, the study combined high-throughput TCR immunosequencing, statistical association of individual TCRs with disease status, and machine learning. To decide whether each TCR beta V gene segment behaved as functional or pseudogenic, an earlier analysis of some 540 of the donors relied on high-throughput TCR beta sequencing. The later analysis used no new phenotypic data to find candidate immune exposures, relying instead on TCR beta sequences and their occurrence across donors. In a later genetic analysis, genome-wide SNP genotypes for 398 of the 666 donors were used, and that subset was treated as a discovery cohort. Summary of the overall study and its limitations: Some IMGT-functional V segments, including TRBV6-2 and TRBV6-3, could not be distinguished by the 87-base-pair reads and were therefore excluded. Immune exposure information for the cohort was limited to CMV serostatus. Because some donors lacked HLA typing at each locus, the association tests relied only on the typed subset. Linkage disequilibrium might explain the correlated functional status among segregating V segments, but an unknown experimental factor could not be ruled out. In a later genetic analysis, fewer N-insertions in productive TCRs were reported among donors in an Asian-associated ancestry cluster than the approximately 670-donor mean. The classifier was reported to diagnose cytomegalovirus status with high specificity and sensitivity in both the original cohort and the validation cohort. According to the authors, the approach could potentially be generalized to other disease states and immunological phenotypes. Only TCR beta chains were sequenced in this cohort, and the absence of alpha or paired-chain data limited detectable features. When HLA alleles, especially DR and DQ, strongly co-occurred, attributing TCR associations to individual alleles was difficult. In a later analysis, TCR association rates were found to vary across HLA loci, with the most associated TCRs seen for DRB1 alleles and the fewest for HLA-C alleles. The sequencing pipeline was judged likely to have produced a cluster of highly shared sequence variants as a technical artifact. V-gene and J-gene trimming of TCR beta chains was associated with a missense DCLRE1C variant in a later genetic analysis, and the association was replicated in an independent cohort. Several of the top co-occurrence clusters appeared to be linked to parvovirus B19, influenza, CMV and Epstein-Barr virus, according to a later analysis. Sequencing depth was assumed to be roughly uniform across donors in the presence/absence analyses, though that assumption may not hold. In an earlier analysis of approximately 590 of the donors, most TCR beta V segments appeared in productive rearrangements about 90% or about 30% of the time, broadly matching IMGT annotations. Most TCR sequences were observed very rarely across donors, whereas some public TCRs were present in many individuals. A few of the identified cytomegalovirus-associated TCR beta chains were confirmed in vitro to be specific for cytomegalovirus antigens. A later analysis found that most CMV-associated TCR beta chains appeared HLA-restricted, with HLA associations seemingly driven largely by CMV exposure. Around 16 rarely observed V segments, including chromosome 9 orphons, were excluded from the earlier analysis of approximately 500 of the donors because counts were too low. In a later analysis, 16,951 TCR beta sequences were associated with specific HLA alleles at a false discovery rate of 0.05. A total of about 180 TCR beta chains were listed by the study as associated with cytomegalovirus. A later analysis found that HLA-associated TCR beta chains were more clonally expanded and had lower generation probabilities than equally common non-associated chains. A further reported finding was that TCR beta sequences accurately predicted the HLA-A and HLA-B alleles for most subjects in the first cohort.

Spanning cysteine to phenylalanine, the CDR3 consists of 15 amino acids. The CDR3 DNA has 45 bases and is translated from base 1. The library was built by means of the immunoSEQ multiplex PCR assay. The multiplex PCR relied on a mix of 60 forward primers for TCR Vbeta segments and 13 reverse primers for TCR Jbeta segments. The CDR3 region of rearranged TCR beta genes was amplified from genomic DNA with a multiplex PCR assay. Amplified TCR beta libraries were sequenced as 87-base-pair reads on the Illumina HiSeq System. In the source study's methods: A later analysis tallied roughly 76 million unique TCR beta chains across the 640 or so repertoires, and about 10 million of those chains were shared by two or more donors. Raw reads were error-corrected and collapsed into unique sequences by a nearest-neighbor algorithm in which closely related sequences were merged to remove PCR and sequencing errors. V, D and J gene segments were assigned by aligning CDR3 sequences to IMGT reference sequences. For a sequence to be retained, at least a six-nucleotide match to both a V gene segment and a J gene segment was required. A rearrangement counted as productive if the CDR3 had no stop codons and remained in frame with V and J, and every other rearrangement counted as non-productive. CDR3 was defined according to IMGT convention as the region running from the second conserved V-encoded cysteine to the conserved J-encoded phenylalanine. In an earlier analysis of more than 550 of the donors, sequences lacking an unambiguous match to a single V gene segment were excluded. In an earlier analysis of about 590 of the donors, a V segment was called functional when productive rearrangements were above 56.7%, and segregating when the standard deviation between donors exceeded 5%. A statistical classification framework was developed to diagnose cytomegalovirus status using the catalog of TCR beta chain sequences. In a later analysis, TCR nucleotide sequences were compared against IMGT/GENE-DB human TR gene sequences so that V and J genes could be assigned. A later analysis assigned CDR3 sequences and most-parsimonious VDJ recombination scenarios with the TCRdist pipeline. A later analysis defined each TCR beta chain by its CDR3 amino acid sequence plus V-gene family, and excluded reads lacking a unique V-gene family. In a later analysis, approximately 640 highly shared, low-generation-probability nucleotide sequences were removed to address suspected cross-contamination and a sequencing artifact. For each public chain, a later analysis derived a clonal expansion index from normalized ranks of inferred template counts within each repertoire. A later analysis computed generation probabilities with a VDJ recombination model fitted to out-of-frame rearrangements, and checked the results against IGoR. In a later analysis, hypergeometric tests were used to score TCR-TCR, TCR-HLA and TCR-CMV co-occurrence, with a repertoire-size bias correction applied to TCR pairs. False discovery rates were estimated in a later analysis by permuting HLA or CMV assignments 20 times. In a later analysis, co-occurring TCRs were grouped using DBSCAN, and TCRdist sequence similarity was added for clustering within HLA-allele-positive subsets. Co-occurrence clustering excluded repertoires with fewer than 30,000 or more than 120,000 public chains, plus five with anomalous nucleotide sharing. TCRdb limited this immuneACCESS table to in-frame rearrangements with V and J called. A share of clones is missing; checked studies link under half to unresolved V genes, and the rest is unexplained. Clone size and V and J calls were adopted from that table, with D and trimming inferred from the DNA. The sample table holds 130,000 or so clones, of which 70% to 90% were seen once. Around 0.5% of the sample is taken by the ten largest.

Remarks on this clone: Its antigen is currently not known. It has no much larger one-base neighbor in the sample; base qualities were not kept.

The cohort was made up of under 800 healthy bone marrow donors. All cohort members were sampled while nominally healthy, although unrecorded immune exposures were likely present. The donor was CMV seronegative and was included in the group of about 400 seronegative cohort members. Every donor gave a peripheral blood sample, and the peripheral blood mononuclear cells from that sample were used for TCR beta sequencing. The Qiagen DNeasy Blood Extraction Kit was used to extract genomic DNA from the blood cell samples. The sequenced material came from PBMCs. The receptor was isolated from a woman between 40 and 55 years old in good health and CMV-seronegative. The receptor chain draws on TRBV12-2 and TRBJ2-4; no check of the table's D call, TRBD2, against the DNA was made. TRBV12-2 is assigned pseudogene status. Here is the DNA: TGTGCAAGTCGCTTAGCTAGCGGGATCAAAAACATTCAGTACTTC. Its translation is CASRLASGIKNIQYF.